The T cell receptor beta chain under discussion was sequenced for a study of T cell repertoires in cytomegalovirus infection. The germline V and J ends were trimmed by 6 bases and 1 base, with 18 bases remaining between them. This CDR3 has 16 amino acids. CDR1 MNHNY and CDR2 SVGAGI come from the germline V gene (reference sequence). TCRdb reanalysed the reads using MiXCR and keeps one entry per CDR3 protein. In the table there are about 150,000 distinct CDR3 sequences, 20% to 30% of which are singletons. The rearrangement links TRBV6-6 to TRBJ2-5; TRBD2 is a possible D gene (6 bases). The TCR comes from a human donor in good health (CMV status not recorded). Some clones in this sample may be carry-over from other donors' samples. Specimen: PBMCs. CDR3 sequence: CASRHTGRTIQETQYF. Written as DNA, the CDR3 is TGTGCCAGCAGACATACGGGGAGGACCATCCAAGAGACCCAGTACTTC.